The 2 T cell receptor gamma chains in this list originate from one sample, sequenced in a study of gamma-delta chains in newborns, infants, children. TCRdb reprocessed the reads using CATT. The sample table includes 30 to 40 gamma-chain clones. The sequenced sample was blood, obtained at baseline. All receptors come from a child who received the measles vaccine. This table probably holds off-target reads from a library built for another chain.

This clone was detected only once. Because the CDR3's place on the DNA is in doubt, the DNA is left out and the CDR3 is given as listed by TCRdb. The V gene call is TRGV9, and the J gene call is absent. The CDR3 contains 24 residues when both ends are counted. Germline-derived CDR1 and CDR2 are GITISATS and ISYDGTV (reference sequence). The CDR3 reads CACDTLSDSWDTRQMFFGTGIKLF.

On this clone: No DNA is shown, since the ends of the CDR3 on it are uncertain; the CDR3 is the one TCRdb lists. TRGV9 is the V gene, and the J gene was not called. Inclusive of both ends, the CDR3 amounts to 25 amino acids. Germline lookup yields CDR1 GITISATS and CDR2 ISYDGTV (reference sequence). CDR3 region: CACDAWGIGSWDTRQMFFGTGIKLF.